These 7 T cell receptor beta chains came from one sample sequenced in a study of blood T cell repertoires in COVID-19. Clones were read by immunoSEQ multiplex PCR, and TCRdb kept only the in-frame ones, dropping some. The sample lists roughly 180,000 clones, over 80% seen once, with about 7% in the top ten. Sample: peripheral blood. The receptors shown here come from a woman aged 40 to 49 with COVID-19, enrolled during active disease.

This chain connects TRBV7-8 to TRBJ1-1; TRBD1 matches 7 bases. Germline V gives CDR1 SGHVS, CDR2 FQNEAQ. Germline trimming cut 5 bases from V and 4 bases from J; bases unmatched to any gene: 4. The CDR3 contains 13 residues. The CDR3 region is CASSRGGITEAFF. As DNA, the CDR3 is TGTGCCAGCAGCAGAGGGGGCATCACTGAAGCTTTCTTT.

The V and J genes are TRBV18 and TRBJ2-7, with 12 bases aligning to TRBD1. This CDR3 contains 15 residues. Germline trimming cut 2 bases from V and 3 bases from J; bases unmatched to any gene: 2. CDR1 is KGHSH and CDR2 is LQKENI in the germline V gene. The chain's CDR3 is CASSPGTGGIYEQYF. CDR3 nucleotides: TGTGCCAGCTCACCAGGGACAGGGGGCATCTACGAGCAGTACTTC.

DNA for the CDR3: TGTGCCAGCAGCTTGTTTAAGACACAATGGGAGCAGTTCTTC. Translated, it gives CASSLFKTQWEQFF. The chain is built from TRBV5-5 and TRBJ2-1; no clear D. The CDR3 contains 14 residues. The germline CDR1 and CDR2 sequences are SGHKS and YYEKEE (reference sequence). V was shortened by 1 base and J by 10 bases, with 15 bases between the two germline ends.

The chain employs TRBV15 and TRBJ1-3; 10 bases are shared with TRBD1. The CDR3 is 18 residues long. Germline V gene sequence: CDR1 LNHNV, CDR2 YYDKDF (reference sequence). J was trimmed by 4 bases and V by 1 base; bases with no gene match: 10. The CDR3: CATSRGTVGQGSGNTIYF. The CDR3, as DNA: TGTGCCACCAGCAGAGGTACAGTGGGACAGGGGTCCGGAAACACCATATATTTT.

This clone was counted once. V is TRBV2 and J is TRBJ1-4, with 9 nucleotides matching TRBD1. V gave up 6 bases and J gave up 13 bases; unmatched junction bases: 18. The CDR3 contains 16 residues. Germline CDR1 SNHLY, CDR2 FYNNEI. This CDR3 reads CASRWTGVSNEKGLFF. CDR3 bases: TGTGCCAGCAGGTGGACAGGGGTCTCTAATGAGAAGGGACTGTTTTTT. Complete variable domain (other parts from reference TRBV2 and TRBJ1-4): EPEVTQTPSHQVTQMGQEVILRCVPISNHLYFYWYRQILGQKVEFLVSFYNNEISEKSEIFDDQFSVERPDGSNFTLKIRSTKLEDSAMYFCASRWTGVSNEKGLFFGSGTQLSVL.

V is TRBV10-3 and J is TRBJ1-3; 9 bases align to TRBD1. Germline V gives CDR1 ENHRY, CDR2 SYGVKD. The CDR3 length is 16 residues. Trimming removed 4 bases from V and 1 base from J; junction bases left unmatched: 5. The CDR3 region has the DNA TGTGCCATCAGTGTAGGGGGGACAGGGTCTGGAAACACCATATATTTT. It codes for CAISVGGTGSGNTIYF.

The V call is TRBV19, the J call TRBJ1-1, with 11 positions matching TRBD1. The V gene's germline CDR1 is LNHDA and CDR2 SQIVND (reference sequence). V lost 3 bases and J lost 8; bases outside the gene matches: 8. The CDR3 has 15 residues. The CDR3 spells CASSMGTGGAFEAFF. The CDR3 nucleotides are TGTGCCAGTAGTATGGGGACAGGGGGTGCGTTCGAAGCTTTCTTT.